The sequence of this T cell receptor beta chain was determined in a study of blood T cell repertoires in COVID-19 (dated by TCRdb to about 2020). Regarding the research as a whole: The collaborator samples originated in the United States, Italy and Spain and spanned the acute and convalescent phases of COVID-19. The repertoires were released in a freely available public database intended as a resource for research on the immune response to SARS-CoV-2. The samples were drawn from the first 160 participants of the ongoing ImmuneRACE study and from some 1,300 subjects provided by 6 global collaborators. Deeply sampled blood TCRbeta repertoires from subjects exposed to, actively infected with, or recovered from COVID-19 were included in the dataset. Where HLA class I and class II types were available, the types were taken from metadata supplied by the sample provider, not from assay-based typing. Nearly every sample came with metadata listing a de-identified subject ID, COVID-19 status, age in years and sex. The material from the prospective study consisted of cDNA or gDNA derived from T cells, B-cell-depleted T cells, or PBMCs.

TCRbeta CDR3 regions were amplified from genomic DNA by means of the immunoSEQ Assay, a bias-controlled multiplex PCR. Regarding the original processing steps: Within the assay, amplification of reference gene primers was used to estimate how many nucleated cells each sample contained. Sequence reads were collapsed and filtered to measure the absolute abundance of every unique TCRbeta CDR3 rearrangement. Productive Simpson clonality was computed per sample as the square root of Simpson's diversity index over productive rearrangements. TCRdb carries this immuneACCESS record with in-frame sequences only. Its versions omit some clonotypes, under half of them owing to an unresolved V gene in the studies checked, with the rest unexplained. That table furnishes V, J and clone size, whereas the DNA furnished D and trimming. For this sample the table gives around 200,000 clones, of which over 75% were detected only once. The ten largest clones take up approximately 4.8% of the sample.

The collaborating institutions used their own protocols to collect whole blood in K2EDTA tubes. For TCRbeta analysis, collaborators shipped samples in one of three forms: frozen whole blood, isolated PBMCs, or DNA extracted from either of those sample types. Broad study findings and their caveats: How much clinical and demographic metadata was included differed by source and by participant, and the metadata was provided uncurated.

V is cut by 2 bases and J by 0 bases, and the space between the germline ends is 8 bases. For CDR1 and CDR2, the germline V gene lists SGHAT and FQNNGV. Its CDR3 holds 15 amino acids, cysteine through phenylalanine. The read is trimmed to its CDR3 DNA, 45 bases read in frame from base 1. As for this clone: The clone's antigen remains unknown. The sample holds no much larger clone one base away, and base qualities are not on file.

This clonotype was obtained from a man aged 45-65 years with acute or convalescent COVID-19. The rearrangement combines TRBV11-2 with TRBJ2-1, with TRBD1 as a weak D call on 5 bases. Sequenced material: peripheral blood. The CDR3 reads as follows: CASSLQGSSYNEQFF. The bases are TGTGCCAGCAGCTTACAGGGCAGCTCCTACAATGAGCAGTTCTTC.